Presented here are 25 T cell receptor beta chains from one specimen sequenced in a study of blood T cells in healthy people across ages. PCR was performed a second time for about 6 to 11 cycles using a sample-barcoded 5' primer and a J-beta primer mix. Using its own MiXCR run on the 5' RACE reads, TCRdb lists one record per CDR3 protein. The table includes some 790,000 distinct CDR3 sequences, roughly 26% detected once. Sequencing used blood. The source of these receptors is an elderly woman in good health.

This clonotype has a handful of counts. V gene TRBV12-3 or TRBV12-4 combines with J gene TRBJ2-1; D might be TRBD1 (5 bases). Trimming removed 5 bases at V and 4 bases at J, with 15 bases between. The CDR3 has 15 residues. The CDR3 sequence is CASSPQGPQYNEQFF. The CDR3 bases are TGTGCCAGCAGTCCCCAGGGCCCCCAATACAATGAGCAGTTCTTC.

A word on this clonotype: A much more abundant neighbour one base away suggests this may be a read error. The V gene is TRBV5-1, the J gene TRBJ2-1, with no clear D. Germline assignment: CDR1 SGHRS and CDR2 YFSETQ. The CDR3 consists of 13 residues. V was pared by 1 base and J by 13 bases, with 15 bases between. Here the CDR3 reads CASSLNTAGVQFF. CDR3 coding DNA: TGCGCCAGCAGCTTGAATACGGCTGGGGTCCAGTTCTTC.

In its sample, this clonotype was seen a few times. Since a much larger clone is just one base distant, this may be a read error. V and J are TRBV7-9 and TRBJ2-1; D could derive from TRBD1 or TRBD2 (5 bases each). The CDR3 length is 12 residues. CDR1 and CDR2 from the germline V gene are SEHNR and FQNEAQ (reference sequence). The chain's CDR3 is CANSQRGLRRFF. In nucleotides, the CDR3 is TGTGCCAACAGCCAACGGGGCCTGCGGAGGTTCTTC.

A word on this clonotype: This clone may be a read error of a much larger clone one base away. V is TRBV5-1 and J is TRBJ1-5; 9 bases align to TRBD1. The length of the CDR3 is 16 residues. Germline V lookup: CDR1 SGHRS, CDR2 YFSETQ. The CDR3 is CASSLDGTGSNRPQHF. CDR3 in DNA: TGCGCCAGCAGCTTGGACGGGACAGGGAGCAATCGGCCCCAGCATTTT.

Only a few counts were recorded for this clonotype. The chain couples TRBV20-1 to TRBJ2-2, with a tentative D call TRBD1 (5 bases). Trimming cost V 6 bases and J 7 bases, with 15 bases left between them. The CDR3 is made up of 13 amino acids. CDR1 DFQATT and CDR2 SNEGSKA come from the germline V gene (reference sequence). The CDR3 region has the DNA TGCAGTGCAGCCTCAGGGCAGAGCGGGGAGCTGTTTTTT. Translating gives CSAASGQSGELFF.

This clonotype was seen only a few times. The rearrangement joins TRBV6-2 or TRBV6-3 to TRBJ2-5; 10 positions match TRBD1. This CDR3 contains 16 residues. Per the germline V gene, CDR1 is MNHEY and CDR2 is SVGEGT. The junction had 7 bases not matched to a gene; V was cut back by 2 bases and J by 4 bases. The CDR3 sequence: CASSYPGQGVRETQYF. CDR3 bases: TGTGCCAGCAGTTACCCTGGACAGGGGGTGAGAGAGACCCAGTACTTC.

The chain joins TRBV12-3 or TRBV12-4 to TRBJ2-5, with 10 bases that match TRBD2. V lost 6 bases and J lost 4; bases outside the gene matches: 5. The CDR3 spans 14 residues. This chain's CDR3 is CASSNLAGAETQYF. The CDR3 nucleotides read TGTGCCAGCAGCAACCTAGCGGGGGCAGAGACCCAGTACTTC.

In this sample, this clonotype turned up a few times. V gene TRBV6-1 combines with J gene TRBJ2-4, with no clear D. Trimming stripped 3 bases from V and 8 bases from J, with 14 bases between. CDR3 length: 14 residues. The germline V gene encodes CDR1 MNHNS and CDR2 SASEGT. CDR3 amino acids: CASSDGPRIDIQYF. DNA for the CDR3: TGTGCCAGCAGTGATGGGCCTAGGATCGACATTCAGTACTTC.

CDR3 amino acids: CASSYSLAGGPYEQYF. CDR3 sequence (DNA): TGTGCCAGCAGTTACTCCCTAGCGGGGGGCCCCTACGAGCAGTACTTC. The rearrangement uses TRBV6-6 and TRBJ2-7; 11 nucleotides agree with TRBD2. V trimming: 0 bases; J trimming: 2 bases; junction bases outside the gene matches: 3. This CDR3 region has 16 residues. Germline values: CDR1 MNHNY, CDR2 SVGAGI (reference sequence).

There are many counts of this clonotype. The chain has TRBV2 and TRBJ2-1; 8 nucleotides match TRBD1. The germline V gene has CDR1 SNHLY and CDR2 FYNNEI. Losses at the gene ends were 11 bases for V and 0 bases for J; bases not matched to a gene: 6. The length of the CDR3 is 14 residues. Here the CDR3 DNA reads TGTGCCGGGAAAGGGACAGGCTCCTACAATGAGCAGTTCTTC. Residues: CAGKGTGSYNEQFF.

There are a few counts of this clonotype. Just one base apart from a much larger clone, this may be a read error. The chain joins TRBV15 to TRBJ2-5, with D possibly matching TRBD1 (5 bases). Trimming removed 1 base from V and 3 bases from J, with 15 bases in between. The CDR3 covers 16 residues. Germline values: CDR1 LNHNV, CDR2 YYDKDF (reference sequence). CDR3 DNA sequence: TGTGCCACCAGCAGAGTTTTTCGCAGGGTGGAAGAGACCCAGTACTTC. It translates to CATSRVFRRVEETQYF.

On this clonotype itself: A much bigger clone sits one base away, suggesting this may be a read error. The rearrangement links TRBV5-1 to TRBJ2-7, with D uncertain. The tail of the sequence fits TRBJ2-4 better, so the J call may be wrong. The CDR3 runs 14 residues. Germline CDR1 is SGHRS and CDR2 is YFSETQ. In DNA form, the CDR3 reads TGCGCCAGCAGCCCTTGCGACATAATAAACATTCAGTACTTC. Its protein is CASSPCDIINIQYF.

The rearrangement uses TRBV6-6 and TRBJ1-5; 9 positions agree with TRBD1. The CDR3 has 15 amino acids. The junction had 7 bases not matched to a gene; V was cut back by 4 bases and J by 6 bases. Germline-derived CDR1 and CDR2 are MNHNY and SVGAGI (reference sequence). The DNA for the CDR3 is TGTGCCAGCAGTTGGCCGGGACAGGGCACTCAGCCCCAGCATTTT. As protein: CASSWPGQGTQPQHF.

This clonotype has a handful of counts. The rearrangement uses TRBV19 and TRBJ1-2; D not resolved. CDR1 is LNHDA and CDR2 is SQIVND in the germline V gene (reference sequence). V was pared by 6 bases and J by 5 bases, with 16 bases between. The length of the CDR3 is 14 residues. CDR3 bases: TGTGCCAGTAGAATTGGAGGGATTGCTTATGGCTACACCTTC. Its translation is CASRIGGIAYGYTF.

This clonotype was detected a few times. This chain links TRBV3-1 with TRBJ2-2, with D tentatively TRBD2 (5 bases). Trimming stripped 0 bases from V and 5 bases from J, with 7 bases between. CDR1 and CDR2 (germline): LGHDT, YNNKEL (reference sequence). The CDR3 is 14 residues long. The DNA of the CDR3 is TGTGCCAGCAGCCAAGATCCGGGGACCGGGGAGCTGTTTTTT. Its translation: CASSQDPGTGELFF.

This clonotype was found many times. The chain is built from TRBV6-2 or TRBV6-3 and TRBJ1-2, with D possibly TRBD1 on 5 matching bases. The CDR3 spans 13 residues. V lost 6 bases to trimming and J lost 1 base, with 9 bases between them. Germline V gene sequence: CDR1 MNHEY, CDR2 SVGEGT. CDR3 in amino acids: CASRIDSNYGYTF. In DNA form, the CDR3 reads TGTGCCAGCAGAATCGACAGTAACTATGGCTACACCTTC.

The chain joins TRBV20-1 to TRBJ1-2; 11 bases map to TRBD1. After removal of 0 bases from V and 4 bases from J, the junction contained 4 bases not matched to a gene. CDR1 and CDR2 (germline): DFQATT, SNEGSKA (reference sequence). The CDR3 consists of 15 residues. The CDR3 bases are TGCAGTGCTAGAGATGGGACAGGGGGTGGCTATGGCTACACCTTC. Its translation is CSARDGTGGGYGYTF.

This clonotype was detected ten times or more. The rearrangement links TRBV5-1 to TRBJ2-7; TRBD1 aligns across 10 bases. J gave up 0 bases and V 4 bases, and 4 bases lay outside the gene matches. The CDR3 is 15 amino acids. The germline CDR1 and CDR2 sequences are SGHRS and YFSETQ. The CDR3 nucleotides read TGCGCCAGCAGCCGCTGGACAGGGGGCTCCTACGAGCAGTACTTC. It codes for CASSRWTGGSYEQYF.

Ten or more counts support this clonotype. This chain joins TRBV12-3 or TRBV12-4 and TRBJ2-7; 12 positions match TRBD1. The trim removed 6 bases at V and 5 bases at J, leaving 8 bases unmatched. The CDR3 sequence is 15 residues long. CDR3 bases: TGTGCCAGCAGCCGAGGGACAGGGGGCATAAACGAGCAGTACTTC. This codes for CASSRGTGGINEQYF.

This clonotype was seen a handful of times. The gene calls are TRBV2 and TRBJ1-1; 8 bases are shared with TRBD1. The CDR3 is 15 residues long. Germline V gene sequence: CDR1 SNHLY, CDR2 FYNNEI. Losses at the gene ends were 4 bases for V and 1 base for J; bases not matched to a gene: 5. DNA of the CDR3: TGTGCCAGCAGTGTCCAGGGGGCAAAGAACACTGAAGCTTTCTTT. This translates into CASSVQGAKNTEAFF.

The table lists this clonotype with a count of one. The chain employs TRBV24-1 and TRBJ2-1, with D tentatively TRBD1 (5 bases). V gave up 4 bases and J gave up 6 bases, with 18 bases separating them. CDR3 size: 16 residues. Germline V gene data show CDR1 as KGHDR and CDR2 as SFDVKD. The CDR3 bases are TGTGCCACCAGTGACAGTGGGGCGCTGGCTGCCAATGAGCAGTTCTTC. Amino acids: CATSDSGALAANEQFF.

The V and J genes are TRBV7-2 and TRBJ2-3, with D perhaps TRBD1 or TRBD2 (5 bases each). This CDR3 contains 16 residues. Germline V lookup: CDR1 SGHTA, CDR2 FQGNSA. V lost 2 bases and J 4 bases, leaving 16 bases between the germline ends. CDR3 coding DNA: TGTGCCAGCAGCTTATACACCGGGGCGCCCCCAGATACGCAGTATTTT. Translated: CASSLYTGAPPDTQYF. The entire variable domain, with the rest obtained from reference TRBV7-2 and TRBJ2-3, is as follows: GAGVSQSPSNKVTEKGKDVELRCDPISGHTALYWYRQSLGQGLEFLIYFQGNSAPDKSGLPSDRFSAERTGGSVSTLTIQRTQQEDSAVYLCASSLYTGAPPDTQYFGPGTRLTVL.

This clonotype was seen many times. The genes are TRBV7-2 and TRBJ1-1; D may be TRBD1 (5 bases). Trimming removed 1 base at V and 4 bases at J, with 7 bases between. The CDR3 consists of 13 residues. Per the germline V gene, CDR1 is SGHTA and CDR2 is FQGNSA. The CDR3 spells CASSLGRATEAFF. CDR3 coding DNA: TGTGCCAGCAGCTTAGGCAGGGCCACTGAAGCTTTCTTT.

The chain carries TRBV27 and TRBJ2-2; maybe TRBD1 (6 bases). The ends were cut back, 6 bases at V and 7 bases at J, with 12 bases in the middle. Germline V CDR1 and CDR2: MNHEY, SMNVEV (reference sequence). The CDR3 has 13 amino acids. CDR3 sequence: CASRRTGIGELFF. Written as DNA, the CDR3 is TGTGCCAGCAGGCGCACAGGGATCGGGGAGCTGTTTTTT.

The chain carries TRBV28 and TRBJ1-5, with D tentatively TRBD1 (5 bases). The V end lost 4 bases, the J end lost 0 bases, and 7 bases lay between the germline ends. Germline lookup yields CDR1 MDHEN and CDR2 SYDVKM. The CDR3 loop spans 14 amino acids. The CDR3 nucleotides are TGTGCCAGCAGTTACGGGACTAGCAATCAGCCCCAGCATTTT. Residues: CASSYGTSNQPQHF.